Below, 2 T cell receptor beta chains from the same sample are listed, as sequenced in a study of CD8+CD57+ T cells in acquired aplastic anemia. TCR beta VDJ and CDR3 profiles were obtained from a genomic DNA template. TCRdb re-derived calls from the reads in MiXCR, one entry per CDR3 protein. The table lists some 47,000 distinct CDR3 sequences, approximately 78% of them singletons. The sequenced material came from sorted CD4+, CD8+, or CD8+CD57+ T cells (not recorded which) from PBMCs. The source is a human donor in good health, serving as a control.

This chain joins TRBV10-3 and TRBJ2-5, with D possibly matching TRBD1 (5 bases). The ends were cut back, 6 bases at V and 2 bases at J, with 13 bases in the middle. CDR1 ENHRY and CDR2 SYGVKD come from the germline V gene. CDR3 length: 14 amino acids. The CDR3 here is CAIRQGSGQETQYF. The CDR3 DNA follows: TGTGCCATCAGGCAGGGTTCAGGGCAAGAGACCCAGTACTTC.

The CDR3 nucleotides read TGTGCCACCAGTGAGGGACCGTCACCCCTCCACTTT. Its translation is CATSEGPSPLHF. The chain combines TRBV24-1 with TRBJ1-6, with a tentative D call TRBD1 (5 bases). The CDR3 runs to 12 residues. CDR1 and CDR2 from the germline V gene are KGHDR and SFDVKD. V lost 4 bases and J 10 bases, leaving 7 bases between the germline ends.